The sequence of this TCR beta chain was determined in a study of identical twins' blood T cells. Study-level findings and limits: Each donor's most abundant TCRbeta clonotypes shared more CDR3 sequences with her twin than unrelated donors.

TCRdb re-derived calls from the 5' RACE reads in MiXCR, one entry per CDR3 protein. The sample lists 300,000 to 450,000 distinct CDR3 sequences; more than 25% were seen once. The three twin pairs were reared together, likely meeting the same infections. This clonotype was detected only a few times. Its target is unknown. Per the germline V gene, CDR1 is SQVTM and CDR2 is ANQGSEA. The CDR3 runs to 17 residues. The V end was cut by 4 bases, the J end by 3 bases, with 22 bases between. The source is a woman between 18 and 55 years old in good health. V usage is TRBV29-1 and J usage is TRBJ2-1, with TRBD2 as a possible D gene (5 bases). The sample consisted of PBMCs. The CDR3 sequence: CSVGPVGKYGGYNEQFF. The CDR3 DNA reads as TGCAGCGTTGGCCCCGTGGGGAAATATGGAGGCTACAATGAGCAGTTCTTC.